This TCR beta chain was sequenced in a study of regulatory T cells. Autoimmunity was present in every CD3G-deficient patient, worse in two. Of note for this clone: Its antigen is not identified.

The primer mix had 52 TRBV and 13 TRBJ primers. Clones were sequenced by immunoSEQ multiplex PCR, and TCRdb holds only the in-frame ones, with some missing. The sample has about 5,700 clones, more than 80% seen once. Notes on the study in general: Regulatory T cells from CD3G-deficient patients were less diverse than autologous conventional CD4+ cells and control regulatory cells. In patients, unique TRB V-J pairs were restricted and V/J usage skewed, especially in Tregs. Unique productive TRB reads were about tenfold lower in patient Treg samples than controls.

The J segment lost 5 bases and the V segment lost 0 bases, leaving 3 bases of the junction unmatched. Germline V gene data show CDR1 as SGHRS and CDR2 as YFSETQ. This CDR3 comprises 15 residues. The V and J genes are TRBV5-1 and TRBJ2-1, with 9 bases fitting TRBD2. Sequenced sample: CD4+ Tregs sorted from blood. The source of this sequence is a person between 18 and 30 years old with CD3G deficiency. CDR3 in DNA: TGCGCCAGCAGCTTGGAGGTAGCGGGGGACAATGAGCAGTTCTTC. Residues: CASSLEVAGDNEQFF. The whole variable domain, remainder taken from reference TRBV5-1 and TRBJ2-1, is KAGVTQTPRYLIKTRGQQVTLSCSPISGHRSVSWYQQTPGQGLQFLFEYFSETQRNKGNFPGRFSGRQFSNSRSEMNVSTLELGDSALYLCASSLEVAGDNEQFFGPGTRLTVL.